This TCR beta chain emerged from a study of patients and donors after allogeneic stem cell transplantation. Germline-derived CDR1 and CDR2 are DFQATT and SNEGSKA (reference sequence). With 3 bases removed from V and 2 bases from J, the gap between germline ends came to 10 bases. CDR3 length: 14 residues. This clonotype was counted many times. A single record per CDR3 protein comes from TCRdb applying MiXCR to the RT-PCR reads. The table records fewer than 95,000 distinct CDR3 sequences, 5% of them present only once. The sequence was obtained from a human donor who was either an allogeneic HSCT recipient or a stem cell or donor lymphocyte infusion donor (not recorded which). It is not recorded whose cells these are; they may come from a transplant donor. Input material: blood, either unsorted or a sorted T cell fraction (not recorded which). This chain joins TRBV20-1 and TRBJ2-2; D is possibly TRBD1 (7 bases). CDR3 amino acids: CSARRDRNTGELFF. Written as DNA, the CDR3 is TGCAGTGCTAGGCGGGACAGAAACACCGGGGAGCTGTTTTTT.